The sequence of this TCR beta chain was determined in a study of blood T cells in healthy people across ages (dated by TCRdb to the mid-2010s). Background for the entire study: In model experiments, template switching captured about one uniquely barcoded TCR beta cDNA molecule for every two T cells. To track age-related changes in TCR beta repertoire diversity, the study relied on deep sequencing normalized with unique cDNA molecular identifiers. Using the same blood draw, the study looked at two additional independent replicas of 1 million unique cDNA reads for two donors, one aged 18 to 30 and the other aged 80 or older. Four age groups were formed from the donors: young (average approximately 15 years), middle-aged (roughly 38), aged (over 55) and long-lived (about 80). To avoid experimental bias, donors of different ages were randomly spread across the sequencing lanes. Paper-wide results and their limitations: Observed TCR beta diversity per million T cells fell roughly linearly with age, and a significant reduction was already apparent by age about 36. Because donor CMV infection status was unknown, age-related changes in expanded clonotypes were potentially confounded. Bulk unsorted PBMC profiling prevented conclusive comparison of naive and antigen-experienced compartments. Compared with the aged group, more naive CD4+ T cells, fewer expanded clones and increased TCR diversity were shown by the long-lived group, suggesting age selection. Estimates of total diversity based on one million sequenced T cells were regarded as lower bounds and as underestimates. A strong correlation was found between observed TCR beta diversity and the percentage of naive T cells measured by flow cytometry.

Systemically healthy Caucasian individuals from Russia, roughly 40 in total and aged about 6 to 95 years, were included as donors. Approximately 10 milliliters of peripheral blood were collected from each donor into EDTA-treated Vacutainer tubes. PBMCs were isolated by Ficoll-Paque density-gradient centrifugation, with at least 7 million obtained per sample. Total RNA, at least 6 micrograms per sample, was extracted from PBMCs with Trizol reagent. For every donor, an aliquot of PBMCs went through flow cytometry to measure the percentages of naive CD45RAhigh/CD27high T cells. As to this clonotype: Its antigen target is currently unknown. The record has no base qualities; no much larger clone is one base away.

The library was prepared using 5' RACE. Sequencing used an Illumina HiSeq 2500. A second PCR of roughly 6 to 12 cycles was run with a J-beta primer mix and a sample-barcoded 5' primer. A template-switch 5' adaptor carrying 12 random nucleotides introduced a unique molecular identifier onto each TCR beta cDNA molecule. At least 3 million CDR3-containing paired-end reads were obtained from each sample. The Mint cDNA synthesis kit, primed by a TRBC-specific oligonucleotide, was used to synthesize first-strand cDNA from all RNA. All cDNA was treated with uracil-DNA glycosylase and then went through a first 18-cycle PCR with the universal primers M1SS and BC2_uni_R. As for the original processing: For normalization, 1 million high-quality reads were randomly selected from each sample, with every read carrying a distinct molecular identifier. Reads with shared molecular identifiers were discarded instead of being binned into consensus sequences. MiTCR, set to a Q25 quality threshold and the strictest error-elimination algorithm, was used for CDR3 identification, clonotype clustering and error correction. A nonparametric unseen species model with Euler transformation was used to estimate lower-bound total TCR beta diversity. TCRdb redid the processing of the public reads, applying fastp at Q25 and MiXCR, and retained in-frame beta chains. Entries that share a CDR3 protein sequence are merged under the most common genes and DNA. The V and J calls were not made by the authors but by TCRdb's processing. This sample holds 550,000 to 700,000 distinct CDR3 sequences; approximately 25% were observed only once. The ten largest account for approximately 17% of the sample.

V loses 0 bases, J loses 5 bases, and the germline ends lie 13 bases apart. CDR1 LGHNA and CDR2 YSLEER are derived from the germline V gene. Inclusive of the bounding cysteine and phenylalanine, the CDR3 is 15 residues long. The sequence is cut down to CDR3 DNA, 45 bases in frame from base 1. The specimen sequenced was blood. The chain was built from TRBV4-3 and TRBJ1-2, and possibly TRBD1, on 6 matching bases. The receptor was isolated from a woman aged 70-85 years in good health. The CDR3 reads as follows: CASSQEGGQIYGYTF. The DNA sequence is as follows: TGCGCCAGCAGCCAAGAAGGAGGACAGATATATGGCTACACCTTC.